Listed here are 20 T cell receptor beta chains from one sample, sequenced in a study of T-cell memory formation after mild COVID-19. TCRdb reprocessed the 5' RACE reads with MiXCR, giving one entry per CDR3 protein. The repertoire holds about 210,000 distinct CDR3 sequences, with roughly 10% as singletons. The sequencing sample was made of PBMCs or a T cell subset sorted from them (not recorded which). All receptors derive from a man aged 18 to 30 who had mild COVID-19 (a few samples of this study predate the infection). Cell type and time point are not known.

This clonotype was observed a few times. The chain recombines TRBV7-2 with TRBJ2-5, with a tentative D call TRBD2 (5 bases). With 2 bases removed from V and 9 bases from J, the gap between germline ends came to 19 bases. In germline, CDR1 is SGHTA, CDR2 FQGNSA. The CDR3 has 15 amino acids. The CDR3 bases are TGTGCCAGCAGCTTAACTGTAGGACCCACGGAGGCCCAGTACTTC. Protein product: CASSLTVGPTEAQYF.

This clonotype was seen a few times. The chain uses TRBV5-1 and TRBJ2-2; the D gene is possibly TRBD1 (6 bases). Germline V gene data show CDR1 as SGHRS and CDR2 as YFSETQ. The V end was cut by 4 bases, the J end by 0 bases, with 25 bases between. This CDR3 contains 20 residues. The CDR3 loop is CASSTSSGTKQMTNTGELFF. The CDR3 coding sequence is TGCGCCAGCAGCACCTCGTCCGGGACAAAGCAGATGACGAACACCGGGGAGCTGTTTTTT.

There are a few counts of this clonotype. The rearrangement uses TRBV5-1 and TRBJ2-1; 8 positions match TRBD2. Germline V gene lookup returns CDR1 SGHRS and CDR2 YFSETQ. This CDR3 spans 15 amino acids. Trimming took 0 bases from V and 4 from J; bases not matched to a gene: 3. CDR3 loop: CASSLGTSLYNEQFF. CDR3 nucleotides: TGCGCCAGCAGCTTGGGGACTAGCCTTTACAATGAGCAGTTCTTC.

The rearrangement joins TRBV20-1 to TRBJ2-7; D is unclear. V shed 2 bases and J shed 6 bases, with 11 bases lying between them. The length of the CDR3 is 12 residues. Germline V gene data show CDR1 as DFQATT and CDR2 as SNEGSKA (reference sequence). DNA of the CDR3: TGCAGTGCTAGACGGGTTGGTCCCGAGCAGTACTTC. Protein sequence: CSARRVGPEQYF.

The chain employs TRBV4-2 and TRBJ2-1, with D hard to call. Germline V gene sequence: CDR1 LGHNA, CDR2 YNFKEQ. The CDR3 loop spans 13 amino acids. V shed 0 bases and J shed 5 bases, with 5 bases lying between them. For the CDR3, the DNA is TGTGCCAGCAGCCAAGATCCCGACAATGAGCAGTTCTTC. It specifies CASSQDPDNEQFF.

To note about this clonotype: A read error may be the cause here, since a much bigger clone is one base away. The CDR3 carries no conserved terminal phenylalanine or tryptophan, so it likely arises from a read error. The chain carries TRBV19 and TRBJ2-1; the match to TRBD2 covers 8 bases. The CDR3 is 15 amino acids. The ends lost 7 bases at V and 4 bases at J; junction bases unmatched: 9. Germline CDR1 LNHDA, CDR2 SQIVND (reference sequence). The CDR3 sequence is CASTPSGGAYNEQFV. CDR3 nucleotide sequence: TGTGCCAGTACCCCCAGCGGGGGAGCGTACAATGAGCAGTTCGTC.

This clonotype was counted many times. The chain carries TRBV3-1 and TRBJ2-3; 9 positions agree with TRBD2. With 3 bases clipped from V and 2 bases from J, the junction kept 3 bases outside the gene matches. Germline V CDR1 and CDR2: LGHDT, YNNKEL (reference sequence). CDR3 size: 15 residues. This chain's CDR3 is CASSQSGGITDTQYF. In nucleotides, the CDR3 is TGTGCCAGCAGCCAGAGCGGGGGGATCACAGATACGCAGTATTTT.

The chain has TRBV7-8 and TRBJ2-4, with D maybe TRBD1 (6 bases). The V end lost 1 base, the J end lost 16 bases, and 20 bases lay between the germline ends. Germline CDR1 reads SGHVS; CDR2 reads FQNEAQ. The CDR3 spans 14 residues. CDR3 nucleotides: TGTGCCAGCAGCTTAGAAGACCGGGACAAGGGGTCCTACTTC. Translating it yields CASSLEDRDKGSYF.

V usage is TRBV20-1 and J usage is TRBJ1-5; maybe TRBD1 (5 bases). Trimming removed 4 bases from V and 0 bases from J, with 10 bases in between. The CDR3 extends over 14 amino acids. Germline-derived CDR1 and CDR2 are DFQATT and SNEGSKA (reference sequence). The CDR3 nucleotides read TGCAGTGCTACCGACAGCTATAGCAATCAGCCCCAGCATTTT. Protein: CSATDSYSNQPQHF.

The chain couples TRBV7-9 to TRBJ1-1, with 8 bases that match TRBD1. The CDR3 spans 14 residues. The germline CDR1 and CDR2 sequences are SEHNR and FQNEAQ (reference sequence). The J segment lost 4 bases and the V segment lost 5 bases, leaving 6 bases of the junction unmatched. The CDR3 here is CASSPQGGGTEAFF. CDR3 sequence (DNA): TGTGCCAGCAGCCCACAGGGGGGGGGCACTGAAGCTTTCTTT.

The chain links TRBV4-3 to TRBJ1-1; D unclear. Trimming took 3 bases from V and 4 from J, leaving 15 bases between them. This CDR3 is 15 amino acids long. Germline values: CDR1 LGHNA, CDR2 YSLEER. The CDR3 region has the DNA TGCGCCAGCAGCCAGGTCAACGGGCCCTCCACTGAAGCTTTCTTT. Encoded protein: CASSQVNGPSTEAFF.

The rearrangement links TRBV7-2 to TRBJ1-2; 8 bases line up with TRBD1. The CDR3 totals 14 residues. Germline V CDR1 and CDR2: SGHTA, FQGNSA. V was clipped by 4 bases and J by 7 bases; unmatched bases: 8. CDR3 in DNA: TGTGCCAGCAGCTCGCAGGGGGCGCAAGGTGGCTACACCTTC. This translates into CASSSQGAQGGYTF. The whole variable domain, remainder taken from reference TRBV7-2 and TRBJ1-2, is GAGVSQSPSNKVTEKGKDVELRCDPISGHTALYWYRQSLGQGLEFLIYFQGNSAPDKSGLPSDRFSAERTGGSVSTLTIQRTQQEDSAVYLCASSSQGAQGGYTFGSGTRLTVV.

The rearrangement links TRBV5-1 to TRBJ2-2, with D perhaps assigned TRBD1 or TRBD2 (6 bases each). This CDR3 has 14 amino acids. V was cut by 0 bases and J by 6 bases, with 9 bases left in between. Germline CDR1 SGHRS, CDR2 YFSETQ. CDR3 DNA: TGCGCCAGCAGCTTGGACAGGGAGGCCGGGGAGCTGTTTTTT. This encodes CASSLDREAGELFF. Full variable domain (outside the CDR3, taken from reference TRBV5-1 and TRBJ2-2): KAGVTQTPRYLIKTRGQQVTLSCSPISGHRSVSWYQQTPGQGLQFLFEYFSETQRNKGNFPGRFSGRQFSNSRSEMNVSTLELGDSALYLCASSLDREAGELFFGEGSRLTVL.

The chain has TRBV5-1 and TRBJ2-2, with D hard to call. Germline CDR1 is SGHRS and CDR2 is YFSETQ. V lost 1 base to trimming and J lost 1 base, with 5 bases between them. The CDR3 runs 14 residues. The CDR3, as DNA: TGCGCCAGCAGCTTGAGGCAGAACACCGGGGAGCTGTTTTTT. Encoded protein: CASSLRQNTGELFF.

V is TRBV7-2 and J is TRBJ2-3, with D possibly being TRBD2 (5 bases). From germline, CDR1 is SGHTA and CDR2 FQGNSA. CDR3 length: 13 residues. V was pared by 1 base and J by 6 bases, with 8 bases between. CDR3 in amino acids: CASSLGTPDTQYF. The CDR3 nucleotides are TGTGCCAGCAGCTTAGGGACTCCCGATACGCAGTATTTT. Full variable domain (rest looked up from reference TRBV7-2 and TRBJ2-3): GAGVSQSPSNKVTEKGKDVELRCDPISGHTALYWYRQSLGQGLEFLIYFQGNSAPDKSGLPSDRFSAERTGGSVSTLTIQRTQQEDSAVYLCASSLGTPDTQYFGPGTRLTVL.

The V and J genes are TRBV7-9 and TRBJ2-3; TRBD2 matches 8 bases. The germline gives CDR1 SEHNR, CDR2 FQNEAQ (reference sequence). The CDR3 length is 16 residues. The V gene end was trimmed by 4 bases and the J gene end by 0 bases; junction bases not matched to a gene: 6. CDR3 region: CASSSSSGASTDTQYF. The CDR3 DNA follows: TGTGCCAGCAGCTCTAGTAGCGGGGCTAGCACAGATACGCAGTATTTT.

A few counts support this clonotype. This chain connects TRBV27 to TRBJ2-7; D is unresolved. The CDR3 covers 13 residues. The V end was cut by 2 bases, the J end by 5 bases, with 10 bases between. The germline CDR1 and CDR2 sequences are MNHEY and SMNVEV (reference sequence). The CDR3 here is CASSLRVLNEQYF. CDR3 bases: TGTGCCAGCAGTTTAAGGGTGTTGAACGAGCAGTACTTC.

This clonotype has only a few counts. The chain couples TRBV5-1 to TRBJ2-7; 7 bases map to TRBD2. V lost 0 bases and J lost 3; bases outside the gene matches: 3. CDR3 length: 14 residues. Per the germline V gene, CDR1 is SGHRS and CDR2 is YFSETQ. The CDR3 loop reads CASSLGGGFYEQYF. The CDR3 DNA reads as TGCGCCAGCAGCTTGGGCGGGGGTTTCTACGAGCAGTACTTC.

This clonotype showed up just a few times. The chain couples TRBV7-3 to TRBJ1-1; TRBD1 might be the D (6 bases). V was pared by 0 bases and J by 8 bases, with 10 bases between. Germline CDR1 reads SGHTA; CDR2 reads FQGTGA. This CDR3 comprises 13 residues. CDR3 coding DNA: TGTGCCAGCAGCTTAACAACTACAGGGGAAGCTTTCTTT. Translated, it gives CASSLTTTGEAFF.

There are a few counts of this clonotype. The CDR3 sequence: CASSPMGQGNTEAFF. DNA for the CDR3: TGCGCCAGCAGCCCAATGGGACAGGGAAACACTGAAGCTTTCTTT. The V and J genes are TRBV5-1 and TRBJ1-1, with 9 nucleotides matching TRBD1. V gave up 4 bases and J gave up 2 bases; unmatched junction bases: 6. This CDR3 is 15 amino acids long. From germline, CDR1 is SGHRS and CDR2 YFSETQ.